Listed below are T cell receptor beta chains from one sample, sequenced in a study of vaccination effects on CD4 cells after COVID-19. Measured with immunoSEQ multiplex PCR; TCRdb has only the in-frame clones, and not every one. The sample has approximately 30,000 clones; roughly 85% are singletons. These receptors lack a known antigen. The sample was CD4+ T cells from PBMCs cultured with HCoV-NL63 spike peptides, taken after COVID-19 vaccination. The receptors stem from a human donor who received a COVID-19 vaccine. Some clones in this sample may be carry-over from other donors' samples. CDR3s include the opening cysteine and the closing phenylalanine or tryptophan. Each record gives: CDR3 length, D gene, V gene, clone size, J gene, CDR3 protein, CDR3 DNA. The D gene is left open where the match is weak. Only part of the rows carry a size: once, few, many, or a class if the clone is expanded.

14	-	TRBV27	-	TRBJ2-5	CASRQPGFQETQYF	TGTGCCAGCAGACAGCCAGGGTTCCAAGAGACCCAGTACTTC
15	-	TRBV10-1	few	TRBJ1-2	CASDTEPGRGYGYTF	TGCGCCAGCGACACAGAACCGGGACGGGGCTATGGCTACACCTTC
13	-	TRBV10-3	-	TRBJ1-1	CATKDNLNTEAFF	TGTGCCACCAAAGACAATCTGAACACTGAAGCTTTCTTT
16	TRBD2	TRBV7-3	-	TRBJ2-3	CASSRGGGGYTDTQYF	TGTGCCAGCAGCCGGGGCGGCGGGGGGTACACAGATACGCAGTATTTT
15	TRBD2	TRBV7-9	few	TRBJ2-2	CASSFLAGNTGELFF	TGTGCCAGCAGCTTTCTAGCGGGGAACACCGGGGAGCTGTTTTTT
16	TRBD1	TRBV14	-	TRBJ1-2	CASSRDRGPGLYGYTF	TGTGCCAGCAGCCGGGACAGGGGACCGGGACTCTATGGCTACACCTTC
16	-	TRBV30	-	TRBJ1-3	CAWNRERYEFGNTIYF	TGTGCCTGGAACAGGGAACGATACGAGTTTGGAAACACCATATATTTT
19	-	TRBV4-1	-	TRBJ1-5	CASSQGTIRTDPFNQPQHF	TGCGCCAGCAGCCAAGGCACCATCAGGACTGATCCTTTCAATCAGCCCCAGCATTTT
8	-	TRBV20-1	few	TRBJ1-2	CSADGYTF	TGCAGTGCCGATGGCTACACCTTC
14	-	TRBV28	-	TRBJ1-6	CASSFNPGNSPLHF	TGTGCCAGCAGTTTTAATCCGGGAAATTCACCCCTCCACTTT
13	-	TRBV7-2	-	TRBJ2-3	CASSLTSLDTQYF	TGTGCCAGCAGCTTAACGAGCTTGGATACGCAGTATTTT
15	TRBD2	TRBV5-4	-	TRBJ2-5	CASSGFSGGAETQYF	TGTGCCAGCAGCGGATTTAGCGGGGGGGCAGAGACCCAGTACTTC
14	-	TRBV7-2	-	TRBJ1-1	CASSLHRADTEAFF	TGTGCCAGCAGCTTACACAGGGCGGACACTGAAGCTTTCTTT
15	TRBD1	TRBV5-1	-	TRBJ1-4	CASSLAGAGGEKLFF	TGCGCCAGCAGCTTGGCCGGCGCAGGGGGCGAAAAACTGTTTTTT
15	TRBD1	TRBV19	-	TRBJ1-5	CASSTEGTGRQPQHF	TGTGCCAGTAGTACCGAAGGGACAGGGCGGCAGCCCCAGCATTTT
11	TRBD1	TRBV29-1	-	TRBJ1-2	CSARQGSGYTF	TGCAGCGCCCGACAGGGTTCTGGCTACACCTTC
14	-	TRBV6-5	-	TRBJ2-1	CASLRQFSYNEQFF	TGTGCCAGTCTGCGGCAGTTCAGCTACAATGAGCAGTTCTTC
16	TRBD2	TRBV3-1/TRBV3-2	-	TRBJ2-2	CASSQDRRGVDGELFF	TGTGCCAGCAGCCAAGATAGGCGGGGGGTGGACGGGGAGCTGTTTTTT
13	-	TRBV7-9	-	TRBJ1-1	CASSFLWNTEAFF	TGTGCCAGCAGCTTTTTATGGAACACTGAAGCTTTCTTT
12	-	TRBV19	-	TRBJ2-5	CASSPNQETQYF	TGTGCCAGTAGTCCGAACCAAGAGACCCAGTACTTC
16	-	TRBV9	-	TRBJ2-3	CASSPRTGPPTDTQYF	TGTGCCAGCAGCCCACGAACGGGACCCCCCACAGATACGCAGTATTTT
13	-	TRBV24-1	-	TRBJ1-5	CATSGEGNQPQHF	TGTGCCACCAGTGGCGAGGGAAATCAGCCCCAGCATTTT
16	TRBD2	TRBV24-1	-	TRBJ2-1	CATSVKRGGRYNEQFF	TGTGCCACCAGTGTTAAGCGGGGGGGCCGTTACAATGAGCAGTTCTTC
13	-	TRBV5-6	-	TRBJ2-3	CASTLGVADTQYF	TGTGCCAGCACCTTAGGGGTGGCAGATACGCAGTATTTT
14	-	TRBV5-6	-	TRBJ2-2	CASSLVGVGGELFF	TGTGCCAGCAGCTTAGTAGGGGTCGGCGGGGAGCTGTTTTTT
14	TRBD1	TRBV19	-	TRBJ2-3	CASIDRGLTDTQYF	TGTGCCAGTATCGACAGGGGGCTCACAGATACGCAGTATTTT
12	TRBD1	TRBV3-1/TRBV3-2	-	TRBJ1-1	CASSLGQGVLFF	TGTGCCAGCAGCCTCGGACAGGGGGTGCTTTTCTTT
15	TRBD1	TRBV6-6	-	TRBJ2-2	CASSYGQGVTGELFF	TGTGCCAGCAGTTACGGGCAGGGGGTCACCGGGGAGCTGTTTTTT
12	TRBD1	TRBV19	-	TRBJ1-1	CASSGQGGEAFF	TGTGCCAGTAGCGGACAGGGAGGCGAAGCTTTCTTT
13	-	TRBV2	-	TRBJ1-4	CASTGRRNEKLFF	TGTGCCAGCACCGGGCGGAGGAATGAAAAACTGTTTTTT
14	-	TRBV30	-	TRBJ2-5	CAWARTPGIRTQYF	TGTGCCTGGGCCCGCACCCCTGGAATTCGGACCCAGTACTTC
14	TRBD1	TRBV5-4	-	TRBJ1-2	CASSTGQGARGYTF	TGTGCCAGCAGCACCGGACAGGGGGCGCGTGGCTACACCTTC
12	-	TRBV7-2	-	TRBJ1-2	CASSVDRHGYTF	TGTGCCAGCAGCGTCGACCGGCATGGCTACACCTTC